These 26 T cell receptor beta chains were all obtained from the same sample, sequenced in a study of immune evolution from preneoplasia to lung adenocarcinoma. Produced via immunoSEQ multiplex PCR; TCRdb's table is partial and in-frame only. In the table there are about 5,200 clones, over 60% of which are singletons. Sequencing was done on a sample of FFPE normal lung tissue adjacent to the tumor. The receptors originated from a person aged 55 to 75 with lung adenocarcinoma.

The chain couples TRBV4-1 to TRBJ1-2; no reliable D call. Germline V CDR1 and CDR2: MGHRA, YSYEKL. Trimming left V 0 bases short and J 8 bases short, with 13 bases between. This CDR3 has 14 residues. This chain's CDR3 is CASSQDTGTAGYTF. The CDR3 DNA reads TGCGCCAGCAGCCAAGATACGGGCACTGCAGGCTACACCTTC.

The V gene is TRBV7-3, the J gene TRBJ2-2; D unresolved. The germline CDR1 and CDR2 sequences are SGHTA and FQGTGA. V dropped 5 bases and J dropped 1 base, with 5 bases sitting between them. This CDR3 has 13 residues. In nucleotides, the CDR3 is TGTGCCAGCAGCAGCCTGAACACCGGGGAGCTGTTTTTT. Its translation: CASSSLNTGELFF.

The table lists this clone with a few counts. V usage is TRBV11-1 and J usage is TRBJ2-3, with 9 nucleotides matching TRBD2. V lost 5 bases to trimming and J lost 4 bases; unmatched junction nucleotides: 7. Germline V gene lookup returns CDR1 SGHAT and CDR2 FQDESV (reference sequence). The CDR3 sequence is 15 residues long. CDR3 sequence: CASSLNSGSSDTQYF. CDR3 coding DNA: TGTGCCAGCAGCCTCAATAGCGGGAGCTCAGATACGCAGTATTTT.

The chain couples TRBV28 to TRBJ2-7; no clear D gene. The CDR3 covers 15 residues. V was trimmed by 5 bases and J by 3 bases, leaving 17 bases between them. The V gene's germline CDR1 is MDHEN and CDR2 SYDVKM. The CDR3 DNA reads as TGTGCCAGCAGTCCCGGGTTCTCGAAGCACTACGAGCAGTACTTC. Amino acid sequence: CASSPGFSKHYEQYF. The variable domain in full, completed from reference TRBV28 and TRBJ2-7, reads DVKVTQSSRYLVKRTGEKVFLECVQDMDHENMFWYRQDPGLGLRLIYFSYDVKMKEKGDIPEGYSVSREKKERFSLILESASTNQTSMYLCASSPGFSKHYEQYFGPGTRLTVT.

The chain links TRBV18 to TRBJ2-1, with 9 positions matching TRBD2. The germline gives CDR1 KGHSH, CDR2 LQKENI. The CDR3 extends over 15 amino acids. The V and J ends lost 3 bases and 9 bases, in that order; junction bases with no gene match: 9. This CDR3 reads CASSPGAGGEGEQFF. DNA for the CDR3: TGTGCCAGCTCACCGGGAGCGGGAGGAGAGGGTGAGCAGTTCTTC.

The rearrangement joins TRBV2 to TRBJ2-2; 9 nucleotides agree with TRBD1. This CDR3 has 14 residues. Germline CDR1 reads SNHLY; CDR2 reads FYNNEI. The V and J ends lost 7 bases and 5 bases, in that order; junction bases with no gene match: 5. CDR3 sequence: CASKRDRVTGELFF. In DNA form, the CDR3 reads TGTGCCAGCAAGCGGGACAGGGTGACCGGGGAGCTGTTTTTT.

This chain links TRBV10-1 with TRBJ2-1, with TRBD2 matching 11 bases. The V gene's germline CDR1 is WNHNN and CDR2 SYGVQD (reference sequence). The V and J ends lost 3 bases and 5 bases, in that order; junction bases with no gene match: 6. The CDR3 runs to 16 residues. This CDR3 reads CASSDWGTSGNNEQFF. CDR3 sequence (DNA): TGCGCCAGCAGTGATTGGGGGACTAGCGGCAACAATGAGCAGTTCTTC.

This rearrangement joins TRBV19 to TRBJ1-1; 10 nucleotides align to TRBD1. Germline CDR1 reads LNHDA; CDR2 reads SQIVND (reference sequence). CDR3 length equals 16 residues. V lost 1 base to trimming and J lost 6 bases; unmatched junction nucleotides: 8. The CDR3 nucleotides read TGTGCCAGTAGTATAGGCCCGACAGGGGGCGCCCCTGAAGCTTTCTTT. This sequence encodes CASSIGPTGGAPEAFF.

The rearrangement joins TRBV6-9 to TRBJ2-3; no clear D gene. The germline V gene encodes CDR1 MNHGY and CDR2 SVAAGI. With 6 bases removed from V and 4 bases from J, the gap between germline ends came to 2 bases. This CDR3 region has 10 residues. The CDR3 here is CASSSDTQYF. CDR3 sequence (DNA): TGTGCCAGCAGCTCAGATACGCAGTATTTT.

V usage is TRBV28 and J usage is TRBJ1-5; D is ambiguous. Trimming shortened V by 1 base and J by 0 bases, and 7 bases separated the two germline ends. The germline V gene encodes CDR1 MDHEN and CDR2 SYDVKM. The CDR3 is 15 residues long. CDR3 in amino acids: CASSLSQISNQPQHF. The CDR3 DNA follows: TGTGCCAGCAGTTTATCACAGATTAGCAATCAGCCCCAGCATTTT. The whole variable domain, filled in from reference TRBV28 and TRBJ1-5, reads DVKVTQSSRYLVKRTGEKVFLECVQDMDHENMFWYRQDPGLGLRLIYFSYDVKMKEKGDIPEGYSVSREKKERFSLILESASTNQTSMYLCASSLSQISNQPQHFGDGTRLSIL.

V is TRBV28 and J is TRBJ2-1, with TRBD2 identical over 12 bases. Germline CDR1 and CDR2: MDHEN and SYDVKM. J was trimmed by 4 bases and V by 2 bases; bases with no gene match: 6. The CDR3 loop spans 17 amino acids. CDR3 loop: CASSLLAGGPSYNEQFF. CDR3 nucleotides: TGTGCCAGCAGTTTACTAGCGGGAGGGCCCAGTTACAATGAGCAGTTCTTC.

By share of the sample, this clone is hyperexpanded. This rearrangement joins TRBV10-3 to TRBJ2-3, with unresolved D. Germline V lookup: CDR1 ENHRY, CDR2 SYGVKD. The CDR3 spans 15 residues. The V and J ends lost 0 bases and 7 bases respectively, with 14 bases between them. The CDR3 nucleotides are TGTGCCATCAGTGAGTCAGGCCAACAGTTTAATACGCAGTATTTT. This sequence encodes CAISESGQQFNTQYF.

This clone has a single count. CDR3 protein: CASSLEEAFF. The CDR3 DNA sequence: TGTGCCAGCAGTTTAGAAGAAGCTTTCTTT. This chain uses TRBV28 with TRBJ1-1; no clear D. This CDR3 has 10 amino acids. V was pared by 2 bases and J by 8 bases, with 3 bases between. Germline values: CDR1 MDHEN, CDR2 SYDVKM.

This chain links TRBV27 with TRBJ2-5, with D hard to call. The germline gives CDR1 MNHEY, CDR2 SMNVEV (reference sequence). Deletions cut 7 bases from V and 0 bases from J, with 18 bases between. The CDR3 contains 16 residues. DNA for the CDR3: TGTGCCAGCACTTCAATGGCCCGGGCATACCAAGAGACCCAGTACTTC. Amino acids: CASTSMARAYQETQYF.

The chain is built from TRBV28 and TRBJ1-2; D might be TRBD1 (5 bases). V was pared by 6 bases and J by 2 bases, with 13 bases between. The CDR3 runs 14 residues. Germline values: CDR1 MDHEN, CDR2 SYDVKM. CDR3 nucleotide sequence: TGTGCCAGCAGCCCGAGGGACCCAAACTATGGCTACACCTTC. Its protein is CASSPRDPNYGYTF.

The chain has TRBV30 and TRBJ1-2; 7 bases are a match to TRBD1. CDR3 length: 16 amino acids. V lost 4 bases to trimming and J lost 9 bases; unmatched junction nucleotides: 20. Per germline, CDR1 GTSNPN and CDR2 SVGIG (reference sequence). In DNA form, the CDR3 reads TGTGCCTGGACCCGGGACAGCGCGTGGGGTTTTTATCGCTACACCTTC. It specifies CAWTRDSAWGFYRYTF.

This clone is large within its sample. This rearrangement joins TRBV7-6 to TRBJ2-7; 9 bases line up with TRBD2. V was pared by 4 bases and J by 9 bases, with 13 bases of the junction left unmatched. CDR1 and CDR2 (germline): SGHVS, FNYEAQ. This CDR3 spans 15 amino acids. CDR3 residues: CASSSQAGGQPRQYF. The CDR3 DNA follows: TGTGCCAGCAGCTCACAAGCGGGGGGACAGCCTAGGCAGTACTTC.

This clone was detected once. The V call is TRBV7-6, the J call TRBJ1-5; D not resolved. The V gene lost 2 bases and the J gene lost 8 bases, with 10 bases spanning the gap. The CDR3 loop spans 13 amino acids. Germline V gene lookup returns CDR1 SGHVS and CDR2 FNYEAQ. The CDR3 bases are TGTGCCAGCAGCTTACAGGTCTGGGAGCCCCAGCATTTT. This codes for CASSLQVWEPQHF.

V gene TRBV18 combines with J gene TRBJ1-1; 10 nucleotides agree with TRBD1. The J segment lost 3 bases and the V segment lost 3 bases, leaving 7 bases of the junction unmatched. The CDR3 is made up of 16 amino acids. Germline assignment: CDR1 KGHSH and CDR2 LQKENI. The CDR3 loop is CASSPGTGVSDTEAFF. The CDR3 bases are TGTGCCAGCTCACCTGGGACAGGGGTCTCGGACACTGAAGCTTTCTTT.

V usage is TRBV4-2 and J usage is TRBJ2-5; D unclear. V gave up 1 base and J gave up 3 bases, with 9 bases separating them. Germline assignment: CDR1 LGHNA and CDR2 YNFKEQ. There are 14 residues in the CDR3. DNA of the CDR3: TGTGCCAGCAGCCAAGGACACTCAGAAGAGACCCAGTACTTC. Its translation is CASSQGHSEETQYF.

The chain has TRBV2 and TRBJ1-5; 7 bases agree with TRBD1. V was clipped by 1 base and J by 5 bases; unmatched bases: 2. Germline V gene lookup returns CDR1 SNHLY and CDR2 FYNNEI. This CDR3 has 14 residues. The CDR3 sequence: CASSEGDRDQPQHF. Written as DNA, the CDR3 is TGTGCCAGCAGTGAAGGCGACAGGGATCAGCCCCAGCATTTT.

V and J are TRBV21-1 and TRBJ1-5; no DNA check was done on the table's D call, TRBD1. TRBV21-1 is a known pseudogene. The CDR3 length is 16 residues. The CDR3 sequence is CASSKGLDRGNQPQHF. As DNA, the CDR3 is TGTGCCAGCAGCAAAGGCTTGGACAGGGGAAATCAGCCCCAGCATTTT.

CDR3 nucleotides: TGTGCCAGCAGCTTGGCCAGCACAGATACGCAGTATTTT. Amino acid sequence: CASSLASTDTQYF. The chain employs TRBV5-6 and TRBJ2-3, with D unclear. Deletions cut 0 bases from V and 0 bases from J, with 2 bases between. CDR3 length: 13 amino acids. The germline V gene has CDR1 SGHDT and CDR2 YYEEEE. Together with reference TRBV5-6 and TRBJ2-3, the CDR3 gives the full variable domain: DAGVTQSPTHLIKTRGQQVTLRCSPKSGHDTVSWYQQALGQGPQFIFQYYEEEERQRGNFPDRFSGHQFPNYSSELNVNALLLGDSALYLCASSLASTDTQYFGPGTRLTVL.

This clone is a singleton in its sample. The rearrangement uses TRBV11-2 and TRBJ2-2; 7 positions match TRBD2. CDR1 is SGHAT, CDR2 FQNNGV, per germline. CDR3 length: 17 amino acids. After removal of 2 bases from V and 4 bases from J, the junction contained 10 bases not matched to a gene. CDR3 coding DNA: TGTGCCAGCAGCTTACGGTGGGGCAGGGAGGGCACCGGGGAGCTGTTTTTT. Its translation is CASSLRWGREGTGELFF. Based on the CDR3 plus reference TRBV11-2 and TRBJ2-2, the full variable domain is EAGVAQSPRYKIIEKRQSVAFWCNPISGHATLYWYQQILGQGPKLLIQFQNNGVVDDSQLPKDRFSAERLKGVDSTLKIQPAKLEDSAVYLCASSLRWGREGTGELFFGEGSRLTVL.

The CDR3 nucleotides read TGTGCCAGCTCCGGCCAGGTCTACGAGCAGTACTTC. This codes for CASSGQVYEQYF. J is TRBJ2-7 and V is TRBV2; D not resolved. V dropped 8 bases and J dropped 3 bases, with 11 bases sitting between them. Per germline, CDR1 SNHLY and CDR2 FYNNEI. The CDR3 loop spans 12 amino acids.

The chain couples TRBV7-3 to TRBJ2-3, with D hard to call. Germline CDR1 and CDR2: SGHTA and FQGTGA. This CDR3 contains 15 residues. Between the trimmed V and J ends, which lost 0 bases and 3 bases, there was a span of 10 bases. In nucleotides, the CDR3 is TGTGCCAGCAGCTTAACCTATACGCGGACAGATACGCAGTATTTT. It codes for CASSLTYTRTDTQYF.